This T cell receptor beta chain was found in a study of cytotoxic CD8 clonotypes in ibrutinib-treated CLL. Only in-frame clones appear in the TCRdb table, and some are missing; sequencing was by immunoSEQ multiplex PCR. The sample contains approximately 300,000 clones, 70% to 80% of which appear only once. V was clipped by 6 bases and J by 9 bases; unmatched bases: 9. CDR1 is MNHEY and CDR2 is SVGAGI in the germline V gene. The CDR3 spans 14 residues. The V call is TRBV6-5, the J call TRBJ2-1, with 9 nucleotides matching TRBD2. The sequence was obtained from a human donor with chronic lymphocytic leukemia. Source: PBMCs, taken before ibrutinib treatment. The CDR3 sequence is CASSREVTSGEQFF. The CDR3 DNA reads as TGTGCCAGCAGCCGCGAAGTGACTAGCGGTGAGCAGTTCTTC.